The rows below give T cell receptor beta chains drawn from one sample of a study of shared clonotypes between healthy human individuals. TCRdb's table, derived via immunoSEQ multiplex PCR, lists solely in-frame clones and lacks some. The sample includes approximately 1,000,000 clones, 70% to 85% seen only once; the top ten take about 0.94%. Sequencing used memory CD4+ T cells from PBMCs. Receptors originate from a man between 18 and 29 years old in good health. Some clones in this sample may be carry-over from other donors' samples. The CDR3 runs from the conserved cysteine through the conserved F or W. The D gene is left open where the match is weak. Where a row states a size, it is once, few, many or the class of an expanded clone; other rows omit it.

TGTGCCAGCAGTTCACAGGGGCCCTATGGCTACACCTTC	CASSSQGPYGYTF	TRBD1	NA	TRBV28	TRBJ1-2
TGTGCCAGCAGCTCTTTCGGACAGGGCCAAAACTACGAGCAGTACTTC	CASSSFGQGQNYEQYF	TRBD1	few	TRBV13	TRBJ2-7
TGCGCCAGCAGCTTTCGGTTGAGCTCCTACAATGAGCAGTTCTTC	CASSFRLSSYNEQFF	NA	once	TRBV5-1	TRBJ2-1
TGTGCCAGCAGCCCTGGACTAGCGGGAGGAGAGACCCAGTACTTC	CASSPGLAGGETQYF	TRBD2	NA	TRBV5-4	TRBJ2-5
TGCGCCAGCAGTAGGGGATCAAGGGGTTTGAACACTGAAGCTTTCTTT	CASSRGSRGLNTEAFF	NA	few	TRBV5-1	TRBJ1-1
TGTGCCAGCAGGGACACTAGCAAGAATGAGCAGTTCTTC	CASRDTSKNEQFF	NA	NA	TRBV6-4	TRBJ2-1
TGTGCCAGCAGCTTAGGACAGGCCACAGATACGCAGTATTTT	CASSLGQATDTQYF	NA	NA	TRBV7-2	TRBJ2-3
TGTGCCAGCAGCTTAGTGGCTGATAGCAATCAGCCCCAGCATTTT	CASSLVADSNQPQHF	NA	NA	TRBV7-9	TRBJ1-5
TGTGCCAGCAGTGAGGGGCCTAACACCGGGGAGCTGTTTTTT	CASSEGPNTGELFF	NA	NA	TRBV2	TRBJ2-2
TGTGCCAGCAGCTTCGGGGGAGGCTCCACAGATACGCAGTATTTT	CASSFGGGSTDTQYF	NA	NA	TRBV7-3	TRBJ2-3
TGTGCCAGCAGGCCCGGGACAGGCTACAATCAGCCCCAGCATTTT	CASRPGTGYNQPQHF	TRBD1	NA	TRBV28	TRBJ1-5
TGTGCCAGCAGCTTAGGGACTAACTACGAGCAGTACTTC	CASSLGTNYEQYF	TRBD2	NA	TRBV7-3	TRBJ2-7
TGTGCCTGGAGTGTCTCACACATGGGGAACACTGAAGCTTTCTTT	CAWSVSHMGNTEAFF	NA	few	TRBV30	TRBJ1-1
TGTGCCAGCAGTGCGGACAGGGGCCCCTACAATGAGCAGTTCTTC	CASSADRGPYNEQFF	TRBD1	once	TRBV2	TRBJ2-1
TGTGCCAGCAGCTTTCCCAAGGTGGCCACGTTAAACTATGGCTACACCTTC	CASSFPKVATLNYGYTF	NA	NA	TRBV9	TRBJ1-2
TGTGCCAGCAGCTCTTTCACAGATACGCAGTATTTT	CASSSFTDTQYF	NA	once	TRBV5-4	TRBJ2-3
TGTGCCAGCAGTGAAGAACAGGGGGAAGGTGATCAGCCCCAGCATTTT	CASSEEQGEGDQPQHF	TRBD1	few	TRBV2	TRBJ1-5
TGCGCCAGCAGAGGGAGGGGAACTAATGAAAAACTGTTTTTT	CASRGRGTNEKLFF	NA	NA	TRBV5-1	TRBJ1-4
TGTGCCAGCAGCTTAGCTCAACGGCTCAATGAGCAGTTCTTC	CASSLAQRLNEQFF	NA	once	TRBV7-2	TRBJ2-1
TGTGCCAGCAGTTATATGGGGGGAGTCTATGGCTACACCTTC	CASSYMGGVYGYTF	NA	NA	TRBV6-7	TRBJ1-2
TGTGCCAGCAGTCCCTCGGGGTCCGGGGCCAATGAGCAGTTCTTC	CASSPSGSGANEQFF	NA	NA	TRBV25-1	TRBJ2-1
TGTGCCAGCAGCTTTGGCGCAGGGGCCAACGAGCAGTACTTC	CASSFGAGANEQYF	NA	once	TRBV7-9	TRBJ2-7
TGTGCCAGCAGCTTAGGACAGGGCGACGAGGAAAAACTGTTTTTT	CASSLGQGDEEKLFF	TRBD1	NA	TRBV11-1	TRBJ1-4
TGTGCCAGCAGCTTAGGGTACACAGATACGCAGTATTTT	CASSLGYTDTQYF	NA	NA	TRBV7-7	TRBJ2-3
TGTGCCAGCAGTTACCGGCTAGCGGACCAAGAGACCCAGTACTTC	CASSYRLADQETQYF	TRBD2	NA	TRBV6-6	TRBJ2-5
TGCGCCAGCAGCATTCCTACAGGGGGGATTGAAAAACTGTTTTTT	CASSIPTGGIEKLFF	TRBD1	NA	TRBV5-1	TRBJ1-4
TGTGCCAGCAGCCCCTACCGCTACAATGAGCAGTTCTTC	CASSPYRYNEQFF	NA	NA	TRBV11-1	TRBJ2-1
TGTGCCAGCAGCTCAGAGGCCCTAGGCTATAGCAATCAGCCCCAGCATTTT	CASSSEALGYSNQPQHF	NA	NA	TRBV7-8	TRBJ1-5
TGTGCCGGCCAAGCGGCGAGTAGCTACGAGCAGTACTTC	CAGQAASSYEQYF	NA	NA	TRBV7-9	TRBJ2-7
TGTGCCAGCAGCTTGGCCGTAGCCAAAAACATTCAGTACTTC	CASSLAVAKNIQYF	NA	NA	TRBV5-4	TRBJ2-4
TGTGCCAGCAGTCGAGCGGGAGCCCAAGATACGCAGTATTTT	CASSRAGAQDTQYF	TRBD2	NA	TRBV14	TRBJ2-3
TGTGCCAGCCTCAGGAGGGCCTCCTACAATGAGCAGTTCTTC	CASLRRASYNEQFF	NA	few	TRBV2	TRBJ2-1
TGTGCCAGCAGCTTAATGGGCGGGCCGACAGATACGCAGTATTTT	CASSLMGGPTDTQYF	NA	NA	TRBV7-2	TRBJ2-3
TGTGCCAGCCAAGACCCGGGGGGCCAGCCCCAGCATTTT	CASQDPGGQPQHF	NA	NA	TRBV19	TRBJ1-5
TGCGCCAGCAGCCAAGAATGGGCCTACCTGACAGGTGGGGTCACAGATACGCAGTATTTT	CASSQEWAYLTGGVTDTQYF	NA	NA	TRBV4-1	TRBJ2-3
TGTGCCAGCAGTCCTAGCGGGAGCCCCACAGATACGCAGTATTTT	CASSPSGSPTDTQYF	TRBD2	many	TRBV7-9	TRBJ2-3
TGTGCCAGCAGCGCGGGGACAGGGAGGAACGGGGAGCTGTTTTTT	CASSAGTGRNGELFF	TRBD1	NA	TRBV5-6	TRBJ2-2
TGTGCCAGTGGGAGGGACACACCGCCCTACGAGCAGTACTTC	CASGRDTPPYEQYF	NA	NA	TRBV7-9	TRBJ2-7
TGTGCAAGTCGCTTCGCTAGGACTAGCGGGAGGGCTGATGAAGAGACCCAGTACTTC	CASRFARTSGRADEETQYF	NA	NA	TRBV12-2	TRBJ2-5
TGTGCCAGCAGTGAAGGTCGGGGGCCGAACACTGAAGCTTTCTTT	CASSEGRGPNTEAFF	NA	NA	TRBV2	TRBJ1-1
TGTGCCAGCAGTGAGGAGAGCAGGGTGGATGCTTTCTTT	CASSEESRVDAFF	NA	once	TRBV2	TRBJ1-1
TGCGCCAGCAGCCAGACTAGCGGGAAGACACTCAGGAACGAGCAGTACTTC	CASSQTSGKTLRNEQYF	TRBD2	NA	TRBV5-1	TRBJ2-7
TGTGCCAGCAGCTCCTCGACCGGGAGTTACAATGAGCAGTTCTTC	CASSSSTGSYNEQFF	NA	NA	TRBV7-2	TRBJ2-1
TGCGCCAGCAGCTCCGGACTAGCGGAGACAGATACGCAGTATTTT	CASSSGLAETDTQYF	TRBD2	NA	TRBV5-1	TRBJ2-3
TGTGCCAGCAGCCGCGCCGAGACCCAGTACTTC	CASSRAETQYF	NA	NA	TRBV7-2	TRBJ2-5
TGCAGCGTAAGGGATGAACATCAGCCCCAGCATTTT	CSVRDEHQPQHF	NA	few	TRBV29-1	TRBJ1-5
TGTGCCACCATTTCGACAGGGCAGCGAGATGGCTACACCTTC	CATISTGQRDGYTF	TRBD1	NA	TRBV6-1	TRBJ1-2
TGTGCCAGCAGCTTACGGAGCGGTGCCTACAATGAGCAGTTCTTC	CASSLRSGAYNEQFF	NA	once	TRBV7-3	TRBJ2-1
TGTGCCAGCAGCCTATTAGGGGGACTAGCGGGAGCTTCGCCCAATGAGCAGTTCTTC	CASSLLGGLAGASPNEQFF	TRBD2	NA	TRBV11-2	TRBJ2-1
TGTGCCAGCTCACCAGAACACAGGGACTCACCCCTCCACTTT	CASSPEHRDSPLHF	NA	NA	TRBV18	TRBJ1-6